These 28 T cell receptor beta chains were sequenced from one sample in a study of CD8 T cells in Susac syndrome. RNA was extracted with the RNeasy kit, and a quantity of about 0.45 to 1 ug was reverse transcribed using random hexamers. TCRdb called the immunoSEQ multiplex PCR reads again in MiXCR, with one record for every CDR3 protein. The sample consists of approximately 120,000 distinct CDR3 sequences, around 96% of them appearing once. Input material: CD4+ T cells from PBMCs. Receptor source: a human donor in good health.

This chain joins TRBV6-5 and TRBJ1-5; TRBD1 is a possible D gene (5 bases). Germline CDR1 MNHEY, CDR2 SVGAGI. Trimming removed 0 bases at V and 6 bases at J, with 12 bases between. This CDR3 has 15 amino acids. CDR3 amino acids: CASSYSGASGQPQHF. The CDR3 nucleotides are TGTGCCAGCAGTTACTCAGGGGCGTCGGGTCAGCCCCAGCATTTT.

The rearrangement links TRBV20-1 to TRBJ1-1, with 9 nucleotides matching TRBD1. The trim removed 4 bases at V and 6 bases at J, leaving 6 bases unmatched. The CDR3 loop spans 13 amino acids. CDR1 DFQATT and CDR2 SNEGSKA come from the germline V gene (reference sequence). The chain's CDR3 is CSAKGQGVSEAFF. DNA of the CDR3: TGCAGTGCTAAGGGACAGGGAGTCTCTGAAGCTTTCTTT.

This clonotype showed up just once. The V gene is TRBV20-1, the J gene TRBJ2-3; no clear D gene. The CDR3 has 14 amino acids. V was shortened by 5 bases and J by 3 bases, with 15 bases between the two germline ends. Germline values: CDR1 DFQATT, CDR2 SNEGSKA (reference sequence). CDR3 DNA sequence: TGCAGTGCTCCCCCGGGTATAGATACAGATACGCAGTATTTT. Encoded protein: CSAPPGIDTDTQYF.

CDR3 residues: CAISPQGDLTEAFF. The CDR3 region has the DNA TGTGCCATCAGCCCACAGGGGGACTTAACTGAAGCTTTCTTT. V and J are TRBV10-3 and TRBJ1-1, with 8 positions matching TRBD1. The length of the CDR3 is 14 residues. The trim removed 6 bases at V and 5 bases at J, leaving 8 bases unmatched. Germline lookup yields CDR1 ENHRY and CDR2 SYGVKD.

The chain's CDR3 is CASSLGRDGGYTF. CDR3 in DNA: TGTGCCAGCAGCCTTGGACGGGATGGTGGCTACACCTTC. The chain carries TRBV7-9 and TRBJ1-2; no firm D call. Germline assignment: CDR1 SEHNR and CDR2 FQNEAQ (reference sequence). The CDR3 is made up of 13 amino acids. V was cut by 5 bases and J by 7 bases, with 14 bases left in between.

This sequence joins TRBV5-4 and TRBJ2-3, with D uncertain. This CDR3 region has 16 residues. CDR1 SGHNT and CDR2 YYREEE come from the germline V gene (reference sequence). Trimming removed 0 bases at V and 4 bases at J, with 15 bases between. As DNA, the CDR3 is TGTGCCAGCAGCTTGGGGAGTCGTCCGTCTGCAGATACGCAGTATTTT. Its protein product is CASSLGSRPSADTQYF.

This chain's CDR3 is CSVEAGSSYEQYF. The CDR3 nucleotides read TGCAGCGTTGAAGCAGGGAGCTCCTACGAGCAGTACTTC. The V call is TRBV29-1, the J call TRBJ2-7; the D gene could be TRBD1 or TRBD2 (5 bases each). Germline CDR1 SQVTM, CDR2 ANQGSEA. Trimming took off 1 base at V and 0 bases at J, with 7 bases between the two ends. CDR3 length equals 13 residues.

The J gene is TRBJ2-5, the V gene TRBV9; a possible D gene is TRBD2 (5 bases). CDR1 and CDR2 (germline): SGDLS, YYNGEE. The CDR3 covers 16 residues. V shed 4 bases and J shed 3 bases, with 19 bases lying between them. The CDR3 loop reads CASSRGSFAGKETQYF. CDR3 nucleotide sequence: TGTGCCAGCAGCCGAGGGTCATTTGCGGGTAAAGAGACCCAGTACTTC.

The genes are TRBV19 and TRBJ2-7; 13 bases are a match to TRBD2. Per germline, CDR1 LNHDA and CDR2 SQIVND (reference sequence). The CDR3 is 15 residues long. J was trimmed by 7 bases and V by 5 bases; bases with no gene match: 8. CDR3 region: CASSAGTSGTGEQYF. The DNA for the CDR3 is TGTGCCAGTAGTGCTGGGACTAGCGGGACGGGGGAGCAGTACTTC.

V is TRBV11-2 and J is TRBJ1-2; possibly TRBD1 for D (6 bases). The V end was cut by 4 bases, the J end by 8 bases, with 17 bases between. The CDR3 is made up of 14 amino acids. In germline, CDR1 is SGHAT, CDR2 FQNNGV. CDR3 protein: CASSSGQRLRGYTF. The DNA for the CDR3 is TGTGCCAGCAGCTCCGGACAGCGATTGAGGGGCTACACCTTC.

The chain joins TRBV30 to TRBJ2-1; D may be TRBD1 (6 bases). The CDR3 loop spans 13 amino acids. Germline V CDR1 and CDR2: GTSNPN, SVGIG (reference sequence). V shed 0 bases and J shed 10 bases, with 13 bases lying between them. Here the CDR3 DNA reads TGTGCCTGGAGTGTATCTGGGGGCCGGGAGCAGTTCTTC. It yields the protein CAWSVSGGREQFF.

V usage is TRBV5-1 and J usage is TRBJ2-7; a possible D gene is TRBD1 (6 bases). Deletions cut 0 bases from V and 4 bases from J, with 11 bases between. In germline, CDR1 is SGHRS, CDR2 YFSETQ. The CDR3 covers 14 residues. The CDR3 is CASSLDDRRYEQYF. The CDR3 DNA is TGCGCCAGCAGCTTGGATGACAGGAGATACGAGCAGTACTTC.

This chain links TRBV23-1 with TRBJ2-4; either TRBD1 or TRBD2 may supply D (5 bases each). TRBV23-1 is known as an ORF, though its function is uncertain. V was shortened by 1 base and J by 8 bases, with 9 bases between the two germline ends. This CDR3 spans 13 amino acids. The CDR3 sequence: CASSQCQGDIQYF. The CDR3 DNA sequence: TGCGCCAGCAGTCAATGTCAGGGAGACATTCAGTACTTC.

The chain uses TRBV5-1 and TRBJ2-5; D is undetermined. The CDR3 consists of 12 residues. CDR1 and CDR2 from the germline V gene are SGHRS and YFSETQ. The V end lost 7 bases, the J end lost 2 bases, and 9 bases lay between the germline ends. DNA for the CDR3: TGCGCCAGCTGCCACCCACAAGAGACCCAGTACTTC. It codes for CASCHPQETQYF. The variable domain in full, completed from reference TRBV5-1 and TRBJ2-5, reads KAGVTQTPRYLIKTRGQQVTLSCSPISGHRSVSWYQQTPGQGLQFLFEYFSETQRNKGNFPGRFSGRQFSNSRSEMNVSTLELGDSALYLCASCHPQETQYFGPGTRLLVL.

The chain carries TRBV20-1 and TRBJ1-1, with D hard to call. The CDR3 is made up of 12 amino acids. Germline V gene data show CDR1 as DFQATT and CDR2 as SNEGSKA (reference sequence). Trimming removed 4 bases at V and 1 base at J, with 7 bases between. The CDR3 DNA follows: TGCAGTGCTACACCGGAGAACACTGAAGCTTTCTTT. This codes for CSATPENTEAFF.

The CDR3 DNA reads TGTGCCAGCAGTTTCAGGACAGATTACAATGAGCAGTTCTTC. It yields the protein CASSFRTDYNEQFF. The rearrangement joins TRBV12-3 or TRBV12-4 to TRBJ2-1, with D tentatively TRBD1 (6 bases). The length of the CDR3 is 14 residues. V was cut by 3 bases and J by 4 bases, with 10 bases left in between.

The chain recombines TRBV6-5 with TRBJ2-1; D call uncertain. Trimming took off 7 bases at V and 3 bases at J, with 7 bases between the two ends. CDR3 size: 12 residues. CDR1 and CDR2 from the germline V gene are MNHEY and SVGAGI. DNA of the CDR3: TGTGCCAGCACCACGTTCTACAATGAGCAGTTCTTC. Encoded protein: CASTTFYNEQFF.

V and J are TRBV2 and TRBJ1-2; perhaps TRBD1 as D (6 bases). V was clipped by 5 bases and J by 4 bases, with 23 bases between them. Per the germline V gene, CDR1 is SNHLY and CDR2 is FYNNEI. This CDR3 spans 17 amino acids. This CDR3 is CASSIEILTGQFYGYTF. The DNA of the CDR3 is TGTGCCAGCAGTATAGAGATCCTTACAGGACAGTTCTATGGCTACACCTTC.

The rearrangement links TRBV20-1 to TRBJ2-7, with TRBD2 matching over 12 bases. J lost 1 base, V lost 2 bases, and 6 bases had no gene match. Germline-derived CDR1 and CDR2 are DFQATT and SNEGSKA (reference sequence). The CDR3 runs 16 residues. The CDR3 reads CSARSTGTSGSYEQYF. CDR3 nucleotide sequence: TGCAGTGCTAGATCTACCGGGACTAGCGGGTCCTACGAGCAGTACTTC.

The rearrangement uses TRBV15 and TRBJ2-7, with unresolved D. Trimming cost V 5 bases and J 2 bases, with 13 bases left between them. The CDR3 extends over 14 amino acids. From germline, CDR1 is LNHNV and CDR2 YYDKDF (reference sequence). The CDR3 coding sequence is TGTGCCACCAGCGAAACCAAGGGCCCCTACGAGCAGTACTTC. As protein: CATSETKGPYEQYF. The complete variable domain, with remaining parts taken from reference TRBV15 and TRBJ2-7, reads DAMVIQNPRYQVTQFGKPVTLSCSQTLNHNVMYWYQQKSSQAPKLLFHYYDKDFNNEADTPDNFQSRRPNTSFCFLDIRSPGLGDTAMYLCATSETKGPYEQYFGPGTRLTVT.

This clonotype showed up just once. J is TRBJ2-3 and V is TRBV2; 9 nucleotides match TRBD2. The ends lost 3 bases at V and 0 bases at J; junction bases unmatched: 7. Germline loops: CDR1 SNHLY, CDR2 FYNNEI. The CDR3 spans 17 residues. The CDR3 loop reads CASSDLASGASTDTQYF. CDR3 nucleotides: TGTGCCAGCAGTGACTTGGCTAGCGGGGCTAGCACAGATACGCAGTATTTT. The whole variable domain, remainder taken from reference TRBV2 and TRBJ2-3, is EPEVTQTPSHQVTQMGQEVILRCVPISNHLYFYWYRQILGQKVEFLVSFYNNEISEKSEIFDDQFSVERPDGSNFTLKIRSTKLEDSAMYFCASSDLASGASTDTQYFGPGTRLTVL.

The V call is TRBV29-1, the J call TRBJ1-2; D is unclear. The CDR3 totals 11 residues. V lost 5 bases and J 3 bases, leaving 7 bases between the germline ends. Germline V gene data show CDR1 as SQVTM and CDR2 as ANQGSEA. In nucleotides, the CDR3 is TGCAGCGTTCTAGGTGACTATGGCTACACCTTC. It encodes CSVLGDYGYTF.

This chain uses TRBV30 with TRBJ1-2; TRBD1 is a possible D gene (6 bases). Germline assignment: CDR1 GTSNPN and CDR2 SVGIG (reference sequence). V lost 1 base and J lost 4, with 16 bases in between. The CDR3 extends over 15 amino acids. CDR3 sequence: CAWSAVGAGSYGYTF. The CDR3 nucleotides read TGTGCCTGGAGTGCAGTGGGGGCGGGGAGCTATGGCTACACCTTC.

The V call is TRBV7-9, the J call TRBJ1-5; perhaps TRBD1 as D (5 bases). V was trimmed by 6 bases and J by 3 bases, leaving 15 bases between them. CDR3 length: 15 amino acids. CDR1 is SEHNR, CDR2 FQNEAQ, per germline (reference sequence). The CDR3 sequence: CASSSAGHLNQPQHF. CDR3 nucleotide sequence: TGTGCCAGCAGTTCTGCGGGGCACCTCAATCAGCCCCAGCATTTT. The variable domain in full, with the rest retrieved from reference TRBV7-9 and TRBJ1-5, is DTGVSQNPRHKITKRGQNVTFRCDPISEHNRLYWYRQTLGQGPEFLTYFQNEAQLEKSRLLSDRFSAERPKGSFSTLEIQRTEQGDSAMYLCASSSAGHLNQPQHFGDGTRLSIL.

The chain employs TRBV6-5 and TRBJ2-2, with 8 bases matching TRBD2. Trimming at V came to 0 bases and at J to 7 bases, leaving 16 bases not matched to a gene. Germline assignment: CDR1 MNHEY and CDR2 SVGAGI. The CDR3 has 19 residues. This CDR3 is CASSYSPLRTGRAGGELFF. CDR3 coding DNA: TGTGCCAGCAGTTACTCGCCCCTCAGGACCGGGAGGGCCGGCGGGGAGCTGTTTTTT.

The rearrangement links TRBV5-1 to TRBJ2-7, with D possibly called TRBD1 or TRBD2 (5 bases each). V was trimmed by 0 bases and J by 4 bases, leaving 14 bases between them. The CDR3 has 15 amino acids. The germline V gene encodes CDR1 SGHRS and CDR2 YFSETQ. Here the CDR3 reads CASSLEPGSIYEQYF. CDR3 sequence (DNA): TGCGCCAGCAGCTTGGAGCCAGGGAGTATTTACGAGCAGTACTTC.

The V and J genes are TRBV10-1 and TRBJ2-1, with D uncertain. The CDR3 totals 13 residues. V was clipped by 5 bases and J by 8 bases, with 13 bases between them. Germline loops: CDR1 WNHNN, CDR2 SYGVQD (reference sequence). CDR3 bases: TGCGCCAGCAGTTCGTCAGGAAGGGATGAGCAGTTCTTC. Its protein is CASSSSGRDEQFF.

The count of this clonotype is one. The CDR3 region has the DNA TGTGCCACCAGCATCACAGGGAGCGGTGAGCAGTTCTTC. This codes for CATSITGSGEQFF. The rearrangement joins TRBV15 to TRBJ2-1; a possible D gene is TRBD1 (6 bases). There are 13 residues in the CDR3. The germline V gene has CDR1 LNHNV and CDR2 YYDKDF (reference sequence). V dropped 4 bases and J dropped 9 bases, with 13 bases sitting between them.